This T cell receptor beta chain was sequenced in a study of response to subunit inactivated influenza vaccine (dated by TCRdb to between 2017 and 2018). For context, the study as a whole: The study used deep quantitative T cell receptor repertoire profiling to track responses to a trivalent subunit inactivated influenza vaccine.

Beyond this particular receptor, the publication reports: According to the authors, only a limited number of new T cells may be recruited by each seasonal influenza vaccination.

The CDR1 and CDR2 encoded by the germline V gene are LGHNA and YSLEER. Taken from cysteine to phenylalanine, the CDR3 has 14 residues. Left in the record is the CDR3 DNA by itself, 42 bases read in frame from the first base. The junction carries 6 bases between V and J, which are trimmed by 0 bases and 3 bases respectively. Preparation of the library involved RT-PCR. Sequencing was carried out with an Illumina HiSeq 2500. Through fastp at Q25 and MiXCR, TCRdb rebuilt clones from the public reads, retaining in-frame beta chains. CDR3 protein sequences are deduplicated, and each keeps its most common genes and DNA. In this sample the table shows about 180,000 distinct CDR3 sequences, 9.2% of which occur a single time. Roughly a tenth of the sample comes from the top ten. This clonotype occurred many times. Its antigen is not yet known. Within one base of it there is no much larger clone, and no base qualities were kept.

This material consisted of non-naive T cells sorted from PBMCs, taken on the day of vaccination. According to the study, the label for this sample's cell subset or site signals: memory T cell fraction. The source of this sequence is a man between 45 and 60 years old who received an inactivated influenza vaccine. Donor details come from another sample of the same person, matched by shared clones. This sequence uses TRBV4-3 and TRBJ2-1; the D gene cannot be resolved reliably. The DNA reads as follows: TGCGCCAGCAGCCAAGATTTGGACTACAATGAGCAGTTCTTC. This sequence encodes CASSQDLDYNEQFF.